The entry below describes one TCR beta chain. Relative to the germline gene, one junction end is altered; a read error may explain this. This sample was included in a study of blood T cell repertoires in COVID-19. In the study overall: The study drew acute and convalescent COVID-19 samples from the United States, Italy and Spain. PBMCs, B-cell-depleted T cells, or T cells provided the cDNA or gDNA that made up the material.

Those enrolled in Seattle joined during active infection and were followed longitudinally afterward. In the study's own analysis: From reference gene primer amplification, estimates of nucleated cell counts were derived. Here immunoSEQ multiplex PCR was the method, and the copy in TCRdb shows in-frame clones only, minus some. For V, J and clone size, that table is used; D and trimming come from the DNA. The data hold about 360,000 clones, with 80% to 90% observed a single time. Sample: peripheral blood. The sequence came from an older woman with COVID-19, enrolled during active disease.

CDR3 nucleotides: TGTGCCAGCAGCCTAGCGGGGGGGCCCTCCTACAATGAGCAGTTCTTC. Its protein product is CASSLAGGPSYNEQFF. This chain joins TRBV7-2 and TRBJ2-1; 12 positions match TRBD2. Germline values: CDR1 SGHTA, CDR2 FQGNSA. The CDR3 is made up of 16 amino acids.